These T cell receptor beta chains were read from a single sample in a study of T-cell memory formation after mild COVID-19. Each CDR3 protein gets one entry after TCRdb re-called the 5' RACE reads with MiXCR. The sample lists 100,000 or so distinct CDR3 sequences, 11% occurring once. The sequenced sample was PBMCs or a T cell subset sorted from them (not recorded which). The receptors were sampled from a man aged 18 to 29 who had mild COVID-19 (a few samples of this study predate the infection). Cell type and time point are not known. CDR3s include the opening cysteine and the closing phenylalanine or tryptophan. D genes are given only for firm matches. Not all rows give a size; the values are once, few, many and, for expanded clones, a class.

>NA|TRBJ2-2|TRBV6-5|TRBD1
TGTGCCAGCAGTTACCGGGACAGGGGGGGGGAGCTGTTTTTT
CASSYRDRGGELFF
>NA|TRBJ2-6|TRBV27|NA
TGTGCCAGTAGTCGGTCTGGGGCCAACGTCCTGACTTTC
CASSRSGANVLTF
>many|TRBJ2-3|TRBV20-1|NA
TGCAGTGCTAGAGCTCTAGAAGTGAGCGTCTATCCCACAGATACGCAGTATTTT
CSARALEVSVYPTDTQYF
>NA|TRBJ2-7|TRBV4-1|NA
TGCGCCAGCAGCCAAGAGGGTGCCGAGCAGTACTTC
CASSQEGAEQYF
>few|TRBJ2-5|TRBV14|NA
TGTGCCAGCAGCCAAGTCCGGGAGACCCAGTACTTC
CASSQVRETQYF
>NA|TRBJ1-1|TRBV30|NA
TGTGCCTGGACAGGTACCTTGGGCACTGAAGCTTTCTTT
CAWTGTLGTEAFF
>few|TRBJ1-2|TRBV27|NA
TGTGCCAGCAGTTTGGGCAGGGACTCCTATGGCTACACCTTC
CASSLGRDSYGYTF
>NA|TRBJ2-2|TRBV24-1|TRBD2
TGTGCCACCAGTGATGCCAGAGGACTAGCGGAGAACACCGGGGAGCTGTTTTTT
CATSDARGLAENTGELFF
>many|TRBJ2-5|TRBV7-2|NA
TGTGCCAGCAGCGCGACGGGGCACGTAGGAGAGACCCAGTACTTC
CASSATGHVGETQYF
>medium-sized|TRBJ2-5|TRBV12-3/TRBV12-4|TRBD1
TGTGCCAGCAGTTTGGGTCAGGGGGCAATAGAGACCCAGTACTTC
CASSLGQGAIETQYF
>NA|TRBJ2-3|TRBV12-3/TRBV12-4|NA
TGTGCCAGCAAGGCCCCCTTCACAGATACGCAGTATTTT
CASKAPFTDTQYF
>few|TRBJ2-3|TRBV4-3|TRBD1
TGCGCCAGCAGCCAAGATTTACCGGGACAGGGCTATCGCACAGATACGCAGTATTTT
CASSQDLPGQGYRTDTQYF
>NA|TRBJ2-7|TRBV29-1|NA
TGCAGCGTTGACGGGACGACCGGGACGGGCGCCTACGAGCAGTACTTC
CSVDGTTGTGAYEQYF
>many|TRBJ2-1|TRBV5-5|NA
TGTGCCAGCAGCCCAGGCGGGGCAGAGCAGTTCTTC
CASSPGGAEQFF
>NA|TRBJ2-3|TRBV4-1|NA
TGCGCCAGCAGCCAAGGTCGGGGGGCCGCAGATACGCAGTATTTT
CASSQGRGAADTQYF
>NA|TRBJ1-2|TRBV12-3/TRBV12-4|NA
TGTGCCAGCAGTCGTCGGGGTGCCTATGGCTACACCTTC
CASSRRGAYGYTF
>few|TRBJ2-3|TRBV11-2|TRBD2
TGTGCCAGCAGCCATCCGACTAGCGGGGCAGATACGCAGTATTTT
CASSHPTSGADTQYF
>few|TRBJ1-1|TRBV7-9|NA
TGTGCCAGCAGCTTAGTTGGCAGAGGTCGGACTGAAGCTTTCTTT
CASSLVGRGRTEAFF
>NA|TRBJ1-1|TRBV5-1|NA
TGCGCCAGCAGCTTGGGCCCAGGGGAAGGACCCATGAACACTGAAGCTTTCTTT
CASSLGPGEGPMNTEAFF
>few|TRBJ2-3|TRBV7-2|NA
TGTGCCAGCAGCTACCGGGCCCGGGAAACAGATACGCAGTATTTT
CASSYRARETDTQYF
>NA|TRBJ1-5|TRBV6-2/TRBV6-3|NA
TGTGCCAGCAGTTACCGGCCCCAGCAGCCCCAGCATTTT
CASSYRPQQPQHF
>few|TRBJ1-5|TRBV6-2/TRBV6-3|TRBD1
TGTGCCAGCAGGCCGGACAGGGGGCGGAGCAATCAGCCCCAGCATTTT
CASRPDRGRSNQPQHF